The clone carrying this TCR beta chain was seen many times. Its antigen remains unknown. The record originates from a study of T-cell reconstitution after alpha-beta-depleted transplantation in children. General study findings and limits: One year after transplant, T-cell counts and diversity came mostly from newly produced T cells.

A library of TCRbeta sequences, prepared with unique molecular identifiers, was generated. TCRdb recomputed calls from the PCR reads with MiXCR, one row per CDR3 protein. The table lists around 670,000 distinct CDR3 sequences, roughly 13% of them singletons. The sequence came from a girl under 10 years old with congenital amegakaryocytic thrombocytopenia, due to receive a stem cell transplant. Specimen: PBMCs, collected before TCRalphabeta/CD19-depleted stem cell transplant.

For the CDR3, the DNA is TGCAGTGCTAGAGATCTACGCACCTACAATGAGCAGTTCTTC. Translated, it gives CSARDLRTYNEQFF. V usage is TRBV20-1 and J usage is TRBJ2-1; D not certain. The CDR3 is 14 residues long. Trimming took 0 bases from V and 2 from J, leaving 8 bases between them. Germline assignment: CDR1 DFQATT and CDR2 SNEGSKA (reference sequence).